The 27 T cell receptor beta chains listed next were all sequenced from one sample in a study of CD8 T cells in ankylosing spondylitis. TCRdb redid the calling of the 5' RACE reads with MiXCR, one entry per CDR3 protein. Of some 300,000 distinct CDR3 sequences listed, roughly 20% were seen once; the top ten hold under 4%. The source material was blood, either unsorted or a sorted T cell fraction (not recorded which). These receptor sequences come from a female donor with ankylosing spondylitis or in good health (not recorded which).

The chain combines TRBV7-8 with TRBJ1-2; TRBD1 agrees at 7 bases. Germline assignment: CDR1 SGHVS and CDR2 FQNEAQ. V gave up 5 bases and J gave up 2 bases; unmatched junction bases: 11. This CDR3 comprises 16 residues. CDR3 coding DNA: TGTGCCAGCAGCCCCTACAGCAGGGGGAAGAACTATGGCTACACCTTC. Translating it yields CASSPYSRGKNYGYTF.

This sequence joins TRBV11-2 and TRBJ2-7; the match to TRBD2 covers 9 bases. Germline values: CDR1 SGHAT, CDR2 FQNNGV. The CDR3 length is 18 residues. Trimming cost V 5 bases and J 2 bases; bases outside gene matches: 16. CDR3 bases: TGTGCCAGCAGCCCTATAGGGAGGGCTAGCGGGAAACCCTACGAGCAGTACTTC. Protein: CASSPIGRASGKPYEQYF.

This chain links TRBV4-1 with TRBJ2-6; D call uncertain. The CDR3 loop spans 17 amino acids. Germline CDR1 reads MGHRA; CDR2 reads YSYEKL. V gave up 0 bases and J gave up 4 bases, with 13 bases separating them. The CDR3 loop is CASSQDQLASGANVLTF. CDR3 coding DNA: TGCGCCAGCAGCCAAGATCAGTTAGCATCCGGGGCCAACGTCCTGACTTTC.

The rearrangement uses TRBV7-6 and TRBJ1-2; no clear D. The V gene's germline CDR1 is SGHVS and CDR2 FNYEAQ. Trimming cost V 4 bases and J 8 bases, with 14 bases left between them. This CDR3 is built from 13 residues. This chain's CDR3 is CASSSGSGEGYTF. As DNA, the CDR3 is TGTGCCAGCAGCTCGGGATCCGGGGAAGGCTACACCTTC.

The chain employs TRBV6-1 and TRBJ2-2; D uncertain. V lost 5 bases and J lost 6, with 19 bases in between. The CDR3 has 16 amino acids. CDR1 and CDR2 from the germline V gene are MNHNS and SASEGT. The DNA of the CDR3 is TGTGCCAGCAGTCGCTCCGGCCCCCTTAACCCCGGGGAGCTGTTTTTT. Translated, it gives CASSRSGPLNPGELFF.

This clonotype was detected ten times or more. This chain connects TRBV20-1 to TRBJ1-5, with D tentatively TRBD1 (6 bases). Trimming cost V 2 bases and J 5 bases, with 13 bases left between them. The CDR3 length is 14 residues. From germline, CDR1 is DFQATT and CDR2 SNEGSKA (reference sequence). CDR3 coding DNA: TGCAGTGCTAGAACGAAGGACAGTTATCAGCCCCAGCATTTT. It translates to CSARTKDSYQPQHF.

The CDR3 sequence: CASSQGLAGGLETYEQYF. CDR3 nucleotide sequence: TGCGCCAGCAGCCAAGGACTAGCCGGAGGATTAGAAACCTACGAGCAGTACTTC. This chain connects TRBV4-3 to TRBJ2-7; 7 bases match TRBD2. Germline CDR1 reads LGHNA; CDR2 reads YSLEER. V lost 1 base, J lost 2 bases, and 14 bases stayed unmatched. CDR3 length: 18 amino acids.

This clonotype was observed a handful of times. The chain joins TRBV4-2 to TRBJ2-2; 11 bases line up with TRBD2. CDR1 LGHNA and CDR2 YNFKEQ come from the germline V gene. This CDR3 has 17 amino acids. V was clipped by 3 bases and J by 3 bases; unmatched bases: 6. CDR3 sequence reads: CASSQAQGLADTGELFF. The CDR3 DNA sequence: TGTGCCAGCAGCCAGGCCCAGGGACTAGCGGACACCGGGGAGCTGTTTTTT.

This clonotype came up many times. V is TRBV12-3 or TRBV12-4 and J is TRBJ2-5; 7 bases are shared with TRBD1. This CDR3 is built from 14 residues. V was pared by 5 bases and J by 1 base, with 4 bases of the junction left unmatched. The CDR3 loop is CASSPTGPQETQYF. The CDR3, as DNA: TGTGCCAGCAGTCCGACAGGGCCCCAAGAGACCCAGTACTTC.

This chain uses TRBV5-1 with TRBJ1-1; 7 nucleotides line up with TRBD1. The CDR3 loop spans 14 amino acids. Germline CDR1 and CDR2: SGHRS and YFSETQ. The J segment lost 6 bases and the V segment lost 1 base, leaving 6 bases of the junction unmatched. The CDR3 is CASSLTGDSSEAFF. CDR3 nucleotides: TGCGCCAGCAGCTTGACAGGGGATTCGTCTGAAGCTTTCTTT.

DNA for the CDR3: TGCGCCAGCAGGACCGAGTTCTCGCAGTACTTC. Its translation is CASRTEFSQYF. The rearrangement links TRBV10-1 to TRBJ2-7; D is unresolved. Per germline, CDR1 WNHNN and CDR2 SYGVQD (reference sequence). There are 11 residues in the CDR3. V was trimmed by 6 bases and J by 9 bases, leaving 12 bases between them.

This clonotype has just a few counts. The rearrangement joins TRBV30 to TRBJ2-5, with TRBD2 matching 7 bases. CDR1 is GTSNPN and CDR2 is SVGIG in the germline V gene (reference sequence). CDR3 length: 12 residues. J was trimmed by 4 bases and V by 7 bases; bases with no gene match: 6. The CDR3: CALTSVRETQYF. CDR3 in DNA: TGTGCCTTAACTAGCGTCCGAGAGACCCAGTACTTC.

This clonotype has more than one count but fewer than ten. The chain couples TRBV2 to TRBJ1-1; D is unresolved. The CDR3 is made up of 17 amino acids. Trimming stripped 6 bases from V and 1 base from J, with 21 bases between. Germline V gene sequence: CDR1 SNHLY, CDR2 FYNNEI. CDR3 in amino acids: CASRNRRWVERNTEAFF. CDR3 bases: TGTGCCAGCAGGAACCGGCGATGGGTAGAGAGGAACACTGAAGCTTTCTTT.

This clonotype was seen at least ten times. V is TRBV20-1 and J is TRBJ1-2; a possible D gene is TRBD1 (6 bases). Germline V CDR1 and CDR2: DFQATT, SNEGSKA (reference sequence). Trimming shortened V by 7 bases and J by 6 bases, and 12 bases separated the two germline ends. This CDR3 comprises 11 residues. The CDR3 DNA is TGCAGTGTGGGGGCGGCGAATGGCTACACCTTC. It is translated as CSVGAANGYTF.

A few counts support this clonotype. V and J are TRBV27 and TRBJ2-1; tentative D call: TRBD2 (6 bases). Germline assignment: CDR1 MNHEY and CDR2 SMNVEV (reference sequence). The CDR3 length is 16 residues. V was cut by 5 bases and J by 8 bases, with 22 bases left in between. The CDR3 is CASSIGRLGVGDEQFF. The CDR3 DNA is TGTGCCAGCAGTATAGGCCGACTAGGGGTGGGCGATGAGCAGTTCTTC.

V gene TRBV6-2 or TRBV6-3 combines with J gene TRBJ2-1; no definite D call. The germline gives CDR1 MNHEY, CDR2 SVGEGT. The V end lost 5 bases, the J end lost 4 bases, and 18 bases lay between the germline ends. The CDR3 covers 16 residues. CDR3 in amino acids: CASSPHTGAPYNEQFF. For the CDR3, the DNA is TGTGCCAGCAGTCCACATACCGGAGCACCATACAATGAGCAGTTCTTC.

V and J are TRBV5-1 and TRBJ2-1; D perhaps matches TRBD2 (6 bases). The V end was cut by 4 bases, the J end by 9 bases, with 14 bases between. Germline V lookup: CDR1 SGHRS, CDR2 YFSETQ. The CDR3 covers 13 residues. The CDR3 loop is CASSPSGTAEQFF. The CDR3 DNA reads TGCGCCAGCAGCCCGTCCGGGACTGCTGAGCAGTTCTTC.

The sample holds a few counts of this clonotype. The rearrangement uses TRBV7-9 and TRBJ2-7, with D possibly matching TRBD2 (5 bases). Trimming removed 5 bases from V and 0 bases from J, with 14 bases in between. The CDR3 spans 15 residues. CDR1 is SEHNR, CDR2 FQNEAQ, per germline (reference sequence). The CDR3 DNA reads TGTGCCAGCAGCCTACGGACTCGAAGCTCCTACGAGCAGTACTTC. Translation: CASSLRTRSSYEQYF.

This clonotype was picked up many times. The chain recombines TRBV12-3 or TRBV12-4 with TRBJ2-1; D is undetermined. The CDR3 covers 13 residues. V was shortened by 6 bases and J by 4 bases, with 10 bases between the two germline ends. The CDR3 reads CASRGALYNEQFF. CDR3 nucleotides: TGTGCCAGCAGAGGAGCCTTATACAATGAGCAGTTCTTC.

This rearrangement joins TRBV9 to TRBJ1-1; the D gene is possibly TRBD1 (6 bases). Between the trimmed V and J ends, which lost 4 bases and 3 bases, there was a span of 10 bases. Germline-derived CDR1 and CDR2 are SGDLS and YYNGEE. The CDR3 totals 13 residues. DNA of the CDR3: TGTGCCAGCAGCCTCAGGACAGACACTGAAGCTTTCTTT. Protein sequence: CASSLRTDTEAFF.

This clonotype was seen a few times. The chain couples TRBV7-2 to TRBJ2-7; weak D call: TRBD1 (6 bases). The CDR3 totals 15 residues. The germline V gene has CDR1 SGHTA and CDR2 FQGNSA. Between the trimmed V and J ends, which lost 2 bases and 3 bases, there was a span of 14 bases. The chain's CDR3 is CASSLLPGQNYEQYF. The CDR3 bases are TGTGCCAGCAGCTTACTACCGGGACAAAACTACGAGCAGTACTTC.

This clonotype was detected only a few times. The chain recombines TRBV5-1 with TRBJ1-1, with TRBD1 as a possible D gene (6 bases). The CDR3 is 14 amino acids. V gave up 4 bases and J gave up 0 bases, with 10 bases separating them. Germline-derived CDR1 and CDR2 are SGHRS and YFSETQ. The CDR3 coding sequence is TGCGCCAGCAGCAAGGGGGTCCTGAACACTGAAGCTTTCTTT. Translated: CASSKGVLNTEAFF.

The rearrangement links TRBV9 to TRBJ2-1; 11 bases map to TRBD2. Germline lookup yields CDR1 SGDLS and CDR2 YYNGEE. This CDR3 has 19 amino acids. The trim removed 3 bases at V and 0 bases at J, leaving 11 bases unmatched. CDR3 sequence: CASSGLAGGGGSSYNEQFF. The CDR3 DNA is TGTGCCAGCAGCGGGCTAGCGGGGGGCGGCGGTAGCTCCTACAATGAGCAGTTCTTC.

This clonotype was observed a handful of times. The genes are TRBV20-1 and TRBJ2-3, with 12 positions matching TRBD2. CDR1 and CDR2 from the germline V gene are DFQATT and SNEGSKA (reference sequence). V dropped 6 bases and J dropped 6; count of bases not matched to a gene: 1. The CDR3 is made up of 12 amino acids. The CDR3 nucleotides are TGCAGTGCCACTAGCGGGGGGGATACGCAGTATTTT. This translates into CSATSGGDTQYF.

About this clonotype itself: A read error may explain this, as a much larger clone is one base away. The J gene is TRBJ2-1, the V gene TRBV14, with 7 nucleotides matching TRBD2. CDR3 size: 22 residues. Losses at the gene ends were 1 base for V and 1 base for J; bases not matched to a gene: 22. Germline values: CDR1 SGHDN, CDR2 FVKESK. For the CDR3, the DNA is TGTGCCAGCAGCCAAGCCCTTCCCCCGGGACTATCGGGTCTCATTTCCTACAATGAGCAGTTCTTC. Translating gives CASSQALPPGLSGLISYNEQFF.

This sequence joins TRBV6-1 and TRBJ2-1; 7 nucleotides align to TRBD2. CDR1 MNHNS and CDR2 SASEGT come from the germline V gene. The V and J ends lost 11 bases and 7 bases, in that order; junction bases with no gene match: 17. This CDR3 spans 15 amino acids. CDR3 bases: TGTGCCGTTGGGAGGGACGCAGGGAGTAGGAATGAGCAGTTCTTC. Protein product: CAVGRDAGSRNEQFF.

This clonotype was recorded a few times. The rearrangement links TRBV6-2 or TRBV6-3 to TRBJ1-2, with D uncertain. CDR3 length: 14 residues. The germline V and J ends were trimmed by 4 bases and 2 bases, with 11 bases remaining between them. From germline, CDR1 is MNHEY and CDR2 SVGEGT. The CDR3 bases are TGTGCCAGCAGTTCCACCGGACGGAACTATGGCTACACCTTC. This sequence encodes CASSSTGRNYGYTF.